Listed here are 27 T cell receptor beta chains from one sample, sequenced in a study of control samples from healthy donors and cancer patients. TCRdb keeps only in-frame clones here, not all; method: immunoSEQ multiplex PCR. The sample records around 26,000 clones, around four fifths being singletons. Sequenced material: PBMCs. These TCRs come from a man aged 60-69 years with colorectal cancer.

This chain joins TRBV5-8 and TRBJ2-3; D is unclear. The germline V gene encodes CDR1 SGHTS and CDR2 YDEGEE. CDR3 length: 17 residues. V lost 0 bases to trimming and J lost 0 bases, with 14 bases between them. CDR3 bases: TGTGCCAGCAGCTTGGCCCTGGGCTTCAAAAGCACAGATACGCAGTATTTT. Translation: CASSLALGFKSTDTQYF.

CDR3 sequence reads: CASSPPPNTEAFF. CDR3 bases: TGTGCCAGCAGTCCCCCCCCGAACACTGAAGCTTTCTTT. The chain links TRBV6-5 to TRBJ1-1; no clear D. The CDR3 is 13 amino acids. V was cut by 5 bases and J by 1 base, with 8 bases left in between. From germline, CDR1 is MNHEY and CDR2 SVGAGI.

The chain uses TRBV7-9 and TRBJ2-1, with 7 bases aligning to TRBD2. The V gene's germline CDR1 is SEHNR and CDR2 FQNEAQ (reference sequence). This CDR3 contains 14 residues. The trim removed 0 bases at V and 6 bases at J, leaving 2 bases unmatched. The CDR3 loop reads CASSLAGGFNEQFF. The CDR3 nucleotides read TGTGCCAGCAGCTTAGCGGGGGGGTTCAATGAGCAGTTCTTC.

The gene calls are TRBV5-1 and TRBJ1-4; TRBD1 agrees at 7 bases. V lost 6 bases and J lost 4; bases outside the gene matches: 6. The CDR3 has 14 residues. Germline V CDR1 and CDR2: SGHRS, YFSETQ. The CDR3 sequence: CASNQGGDNEKLFF. CDR3 DNA: TGCGCCAGCAACCAGGGGGGTGATAATGAAAAACTGTTTTTT. The full variable domain, rest sourced from reference TRBV5-1 and TRBJ1-4, is KAGVTQTPRYLIKTRGQQVTLSCSPISGHRSVSWYQQTPGQGLQFLFEYFSETQRNKGNFPGRFSGRQFSNSRSEMNVSTLELGDSALYLCASNQGGDNEKLFFGSGTQLSVL.

V and J are TRBV5-1 and TRBJ1-4; 7 positions agree with TRBD1. This CDR3 is 15 amino acids long. CDR1 is SGHRS and CDR2 is YFSETQ in the germline V gene. V lost 4 bases to trimming and J lost 3 bases; unmatched junction nucleotides: 6. The CDR3 DNA follows: TGCGCCAGCAGCCCACCGGACAGGTCTAATGAAAAACTGTTTTTT. Translated: CASSPPDRSNEKLFF.

The chain joins TRBV5-1 to TRBJ1-6; D unclear. The ends were cut back, 2 bases at V and 0 bases at J, with 6 bases in the middle. Germline assignment: CDR1 SGHRS and CDR2 YFSETQ. The CDR3 totals 15 residues. In DNA form, the CDR3 reads TGCGCCAGCAGCTTAGCGGACTCCTATAATTCACCCCTCCACTTT. This encodes CASSLADSYNSPLHF.

This chain links TRBV6-5 with TRBJ1-4; no clear D gene. V was clipped by 2 bases and J by 5 bases, with 9 bases between them. CDR1 is MNHEY, CDR2 SVGAGI, per germline. The CDR3 is 14 amino acids. The CDR3 nucleotides read TGTGCCAGCAGTTACCTCGGCAGCAATGAAAAACTGTTTTTT. Its translation: CASSYLGSNEKLFF.

This clone has more than one count but fewer than ten. V usage is TRBV7-2 and J usage is TRBJ2-1, with 9 nucleotides matching TRBD1. Germline V gives CDR1 SGHTA, CDR2 FQGNSA. This CDR3 is built from 17 residues. V was pared by 1 base and J by 3 bases, with 7 bases of the junction left unmatched. CDR3 coding DNA: TGTGCCAGCAGCTTAGAGAAGCGGGACAGGGACTACAATGAGCAGTTCTTC. As protein: CASSLEKRDRDYNEQFF.

This CDR3 reads CASSFDSPSNTEAFF. In nucleotides, the CDR3 is TGTGCCAGCAGTTTCGACAGTCCTTCGAACACTGAAGCTTTCTTT. The J gene is TRBJ1-1, the V gene TRBV6-5; D possibly corresponds to TRBD1 (5 bases). Germline lookup yields CDR1 MNHEY and CDR2 SVGAGI. This CDR3 has 15 amino acids. Trimming took 4 bases from V and 1 from J, leaving 13 bases between them.

The chain is built from TRBV14 and TRBJ2-3; 8 nucleotides line up with TRBD1. The CDR3 length is 14 residues. Trimming took 2 bases from V and 5 from J; bases not matched to a gene: 3. Germline values: CDR1 SGHDN, CDR2 FVKESK. The CDR3 sequence: CASSQQGAEDTQYF. The CDR3 nucleotides read TGTGCCAGCAGCCAACAGGGGGCTGAAGATACGCAGTATTTT.

V and J are TRBV4-3 and TRBJ2-7; no clear D. The CDR3 sequence is 14 residues long. V lost 1 base to trimming and J lost 3 bases, with 10 bases between them. Germline lookup yields CDR1 LGHNA and CDR2 YSLEER. CDR3 amino acids: CASSQGPVSYEQYV. The CDR3 DNA reads TGCGCCAGCAGCCAAGGTCCGGTCAGCTACGAGCAGTACGTC.

The chain combines TRBV7-9 with TRBJ2-4; a possible D gene is TRBD2 (7 bases). CDR1 and CDR2 from the germline V gene are SEHNR and FQNEAQ (reference sequence). Trimming shortened V by 4 bases and J by 7 bases, and 14 bases separated the two germline ends. The CDR3 runs to 14 residues. The CDR3, as DNA: TGTGCCAGCAGCTCGGGGGGCGCGGAGAACATTCAGTACTTC. Amino acid sequence: CASSSGGAENIQYF.

The count of this clone is one. One end of the junction fails to match germline, which may point to a read error. This chain uses TRBV7-9 with TRBJ2-5; 10 bases fit TRBD2. This CDR3 has 15 residues. CDR1 is SEHNR and CDR2 is FQNEAQ in the germline V gene (reference sequence). The CDR3 coding sequence is TGTGTCAGCAGCTTAGTAGCGGGGGGCCCGAAGACCCAGTACTTC. Amino acids: CVSSLVAGGPKTQYF.

This rearrangement joins TRBV15 to TRBJ1-1; the D is unclear. CDR3 length: 13 residues. Trimming stripped 1 base from V and 7 bases from J, with 10 bases between. The germline gives CDR1 LNHNV, CDR2 YYDKDF (reference sequence). CDR3: CATSRVVYNEAFF. CDR3 nucleotide sequence: TGTGCCACCAGCAGAGTGGTGTATAATGAAGCTTTCTTT.

The rearrangement joins TRBV6-6 to TRBJ1-4, with D possibly TRBD1 on 5 matching bases. Trimming stripped 4 bases from V and 6 bases from J, with 12 bases between. CDR3 size: 14 residues. Germline-derived CDR1 and CDR2 are MNHNY and SVGAGI (reference sequence). The CDR3 DNA reads TGTGCCAGCAGTTCGAGACAGAATTATGAAAAACTGTTTTTT. Translation: CASSSRQNYEKLFF.

The rearrangement uses TRBV9 and TRBJ2-5; the match to TRBD2 covers 8 bases. Trimming removed 4 bases from V and 1 base from J; junction bases left unmatched: 6. The CDR3 extends over 15 amino acids. CDR1 and CDR2 (germline): SGDLS, YYNGEE. The CDR3 spells CASSFTSGGQETQYF. The CDR3, as DNA: TGTGCCAGCAGCTTTACAAGCGGGGGCCAAGAGACCCAGTACTTC.

The rearrangement joins TRBV18 to TRBJ2-3, with 12 bases matching TRBD2. J gave up 6 bases and V 1 base, and 2 bases lay outside the gene matches. This CDR3 spans 15 amino acids. The germline gives CDR1 KGHSH, CDR2 LQKENI. The CDR3 DNA is TGTGCCAGCTCACCACTCGGGACTAGCGGGGATACGCAGTATTTT. This gives the protein CASSPLGTSGDTQYF.

The gene calls are TRBV5-1 and TRBJ2-6; 10 bases match TRBD1. V lost 4 bases to trimming and J lost 2 bases; unmatched junction nucleotides: 6. CDR3 size: 17 residues. The germline V gene has CDR1 SGHRS and CDR2 YFSETQ. The CDR3 DNA reads TGCGCCAGCAGCGCCGACAGGGGGCTGGCTGGGGCCAACGTCCTGACTTTC. Translated, it gives CASSADRGLAGANVLTF. Using reference TRBV5-1 and TRBJ2-6 for the parts outside the CDR3, the full variable domain is KAGVTQTPRYLIKTRGQQVTLSCSPISGHRSVSWYQQTPGQGLQFLFEYFSETQRNKGNFPGRFSGRQFSNSRSEMNVSTLELGDSALYLCASSADRGLAGANVLTFGAGSRLTVL.

This sequence joins TRBV7-8 and TRBJ1-1; maybe TRBD1 (5 bases). V was trimmed by 2 bases and J by 1 base, leaving 11 bases between them. CDR1 and CDR2 from the germline V gene are SGHVS and FQNEAQ. The CDR3 has 15 amino acids. CDR3 nucleotide sequence: TGTGCCAGCAGCTTATGGGCAGGACAGAACACTGAAGCTTTCTTT. Residues: CASSLWAGQNTEAFF.

The chain links TRBV19 to TRBJ1-2; 9 bases align to TRBD1. The CDR3 length is 14 residues. Looked up from germline, CDR1 is LNHDA and CDR2 is SQIVND (reference sequence). After removal of 9 bases from V and 4 bases from J, the junction contained 9 bases not matched to a gene. Written as DNA, the CDR3 is TGTGCCAGCGGAACACAGGGGGCGGGCTATGGCTACACCTTC. This gives the protein CASGTQGAGYGYTF. Full variable domain (remainder filled in from reference TRBV19 and TRBJ1-2): DGGITQSPKYLFRKEGQNVTLSCEQNLNHDAMYWYRQDPGQGLRLIYYSQIVNDFQKGDIAEGYSVSREKKESFPLTVTSAQKNPTAFYLCASGTQGAGYGYTFGSGTRLTVV.

The V gene is TRBV29-1, the J gene TRBJ1-2; D not resolved. The CDR3 has 12 amino acids. Germline V lookup: CDR1 SQVTM, CDR2 ANQGSEA. V dropped 4 bases and J dropped 4 bases, with 10 bases sitting between them. The DNA of the CDR3 is TGCAGCGTTGCTTCGCTCCGCTATGGCTACACCTTC. Encoded protein: CSVASLRYGYTF.

This chain connects TRBV5-6 to TRBJ1-2, with D unclear. The CDR3 loop spans 15 amino acids. In germline, CDR1 is SGHDT, CDR2 YYEEEE. The V end was cut by 2 bases, the J end by 8 bases, with 19 bases between. Here the CDR3 reads CASSFLTGILEGYTF. DNA for the CDR3: TGTGCCAGCAGCTTCCTGACGGGCATCTTGGAAGGCTACACCTTC.

The rearrangement links TRBV7-2 to TRBJ2-7; D gene ambiguous. The CDR3 contains 14 residues. V was shortened by 1 base and J by 1 base, with 8 bases between the two germline ends. The germline V gene encodes CDR1 SGHTA and CDR2 FQGNSA. CDR3 region: CASSLGPGSYEQYV. For the CDR3, the DNA is TGTGCCAGCAGCTTAGGACCGGGTTCCTACGAGCAGTACGTC.

The chain employs TRBV7-8 and TRBJ2-5, with D possibly matching TRBD1 (6 bases). The ends were cut back, 4 bases at V and 10 bases at J, with 16 bases in the middle. CDR1 is SGHVS and CDR2 is FQNEAQ in the germline V gene. The CDR3 spans 13 residues. The CDR3 nucleotides are TGTGCCAGCAGCTCCGGTAAACAGGGAAACCAGTACTTC. This encodes CASSSGKQGNQYF. The full variable domain, completed using reference TRBV7-8 and TRBJ2-5, is GAGVSQSPRYKVAKRGQDVALRCDPISGHVSLFWYQQALGQGPEFLTYFQNEAQLDKSGLPSDRFFAERPEGSVSTLKIQRTQQEDSAVYLCASSSGKQGNQYFGPGTRLLVL.

V usage is TRBV6-1 and J usage is TRBJ1-2; D remains unclear. The V gene lost 0 bases and the J gene lost 4 bases, with 9 bases spanning the gap. CDR1 and CDR2 from the germline V gene are MNHNS and SASEGT. This CDR3 is 14 amino acids long. This CDR3 is CASSEAPDLYGYTF. Here the CDR3 DNA reads TGTGCCAGCAGTGAAGCACCGGACCTCTATGGCTACACCTTC.

In its sample, this clone was seen a few times. The rearrangement joins TRBV5-1 to TRBJ2-2, with 12 nucleotides matching TRBD2. V gave up 5 bases and J gave up 2 bases; unmatched junction bases: 7. The CDR3 contains 17 residues. The germline gives CDR1 SGHRS, CDR2 YFSETQ. The CDR3 sequence: CASRRTSGGLNTGELFF. The CDR3 DNA reads as TGCGCCAGCAGGAGAACTAGCGGGGGGTTAAACACCGGGGAGCTGTTTTTT.

This sequence joins TRBV5-6 and TRBJ1-4, with D possibly being TRBD1 (6 bases). With 3 bases removed from V and 7 bases from J, the gap between germline ends came to 16 bases. Germline-derived CDR1 and CDR2 are SGHDT and YYEEEE. CDR3 length equals 15 residues. The CDR3 DNA is TGTGCCAGCAGCTGGAGAGGGGGGTTTGGTGAAAAACTGTTTTTT. Translation gives CASSWRGGFGEKLFF.